This TCR beta chain was retrieved from a study of liver allograft versus peripheral blood T cells. Turning to the study itself: Blood and transplanted-liver T cell receptor repertoires from recipients were compared. Study-level findings and limits: Repertoires of T cell receptors in liver allografts reportedly differed from peripheral blood repertoires.

This CDR3 spans 15 amino acids. In germline, CDR1 is SGHNT, CDR2 YYREEE (reference sequence). The V gene lost 0 bases and the J gene lost 0 bases, with 9 bases spanning the gap. TCRdb itself ran the reads through MiXCR, one entry per CDR3 protein. The sample has about 11,000 distinct CDR3 sequences, under 30% seen once. This clonotype has a single count. What it recognizes is unknown. This TCR was recovered from a human patient who had a liver transplant. The graft donor may have contributed some T cells. This chain links TRBV5-4 with TRBJ1-2; D may be TRBD1 (5 bases). The CDR3 spells CASSLAGAPNYGYTF. As DNA, the CDR3 is TGTGCCAGCAGCTTGGCCGGGGCCCCTAACTATGGCTACACCTTC.